This T cell receptor (beta chain) stems from a study of PD-L1 blockade in urothelial cancer. Points from the study as a whole: Lower than median blood TCR clonality before treatment predicted better survival.

The method was immunoSEQ multiplex PCR; TCRdb's version includes in-frame clones alone and lacks a portion of them. Of 29,000 or so clones in the sample, about 89% were seen once. The CDR3 runs 16 residues. Germline assignment: CDR1 MNHNY and CDR2 SVGAGI (reference sequence). The J segment lost 6 bases and the V segment lost 2 bases, leaving 12 bases of the junction unmatched. Turning to this clone: Its target is unknown.

All patients carried locally advanced or metastatic urothelial carcinoma. The V and J genes are TRBV6-6 and TRBJ1-2; 7 nucleotides line up with TRBD1. This TCR came from a man aged 50 to 59 with urothelial cancer. The sequencing here drew on PBMCs, taken around atezolizumab (anti-PD-L1) treatment. CDR3 nucleotide sequence: TGTGCCAGCAGTTACCGCGGGATGACAGGGTTTAATGGCTACACCTTC. Translating it yields CASSYRGMTGFNGYTF.